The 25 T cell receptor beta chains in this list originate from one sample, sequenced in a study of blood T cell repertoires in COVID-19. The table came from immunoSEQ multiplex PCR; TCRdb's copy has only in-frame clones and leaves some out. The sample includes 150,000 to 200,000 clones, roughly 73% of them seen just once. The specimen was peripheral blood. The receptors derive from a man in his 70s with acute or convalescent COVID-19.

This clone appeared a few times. The CDR3 nucleotides are TGTGCTAGCAGGAGGGCCTCGGACACCGGGGAGCTGTTTTTT. Translated: CASRRASDTGELFF. This chain uses TRBV12-5 with TRBJ2-2; D might be TRBD2 (6 bases). CDR3 length: 14 residues. The V end was cut by 9 bases, the J end by 3 bases, with 14 bases between. Germline CDR1 reads LGHNT; CDR2 reads FRNRAP.

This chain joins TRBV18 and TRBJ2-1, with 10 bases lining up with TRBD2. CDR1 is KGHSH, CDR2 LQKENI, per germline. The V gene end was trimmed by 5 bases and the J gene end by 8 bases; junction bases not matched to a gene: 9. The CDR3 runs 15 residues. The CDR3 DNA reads TGTGCCAGCTCAGTCACTAGCGGGGTGACCCATGAGCAGTTCTTC. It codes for CASSVTSGVTHEQFF.

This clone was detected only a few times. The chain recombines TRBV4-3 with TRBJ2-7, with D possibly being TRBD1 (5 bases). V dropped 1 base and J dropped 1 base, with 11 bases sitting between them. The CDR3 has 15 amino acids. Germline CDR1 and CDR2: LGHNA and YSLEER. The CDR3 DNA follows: TGCGCCAGCAGCCAAGTGATAGGGGCATCCTACGAGCAGTACTTC. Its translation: CASSQVIGASYEQYF.

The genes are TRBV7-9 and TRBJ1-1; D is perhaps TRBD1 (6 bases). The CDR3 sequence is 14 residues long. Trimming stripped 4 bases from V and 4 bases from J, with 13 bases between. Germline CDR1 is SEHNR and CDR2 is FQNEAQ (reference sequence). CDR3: CASSYLQGTTEAFF. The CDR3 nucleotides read TGTGCCAGCAGCTATTTACAGGGTACCACTGAAGCTTTCTTT. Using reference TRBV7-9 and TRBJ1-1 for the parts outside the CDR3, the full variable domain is DTGVSQNPRHKITKRGQNVTFRCDPISEHNRLYWYRQTLGQGPEFLTYFQNEAQLEKSRLLSDRFSAERPKGSFSTLEIQRTEQGDSAMYLCASSYLQGTTEAFFGQGTRLTVV.

In DNA form, the CDR3 reads TGTGCCAGCAGCACGGACAGTGGCAATCAGCCCCAGCATTTT. This translates into CASSTDSGNQPQHF. The chain is built from TRBV7-9 and TRBJ1-5; D possibly corresponds to TRBD1 (6 bases). Between the trimmed V and J ends, which lost 5 bases and 2 bases, there was a span of 10 bases. The CDR3 sequence is 14 residues long. Germline CDR1 is SEHNR and CDR2 is FQNEAQ (reference sequence).

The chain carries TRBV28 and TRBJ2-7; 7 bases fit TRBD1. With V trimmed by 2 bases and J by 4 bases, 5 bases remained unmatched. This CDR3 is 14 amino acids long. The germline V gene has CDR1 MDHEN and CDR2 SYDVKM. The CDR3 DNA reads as TGTGCCAGCAGTTTAACAGGGGCGACTTACGAGCAGTACTTC. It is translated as CASSLTGATYEQYF.

CDR3 in amino acids: CASSLGLAVYEQYF. DNA for the CDR3: TGTGCCAGCAGCTTGGGACTAGCGGTGTACGAGCAGTACTTC. The V and J genes are TRBV5-6 and TRBJ2-7; 9 nucleotides match TRBD2. CDR1 is SGHDT and CDR2 is YYEEEE in the germline V gene. The V and J ends lost 0 bases and 4 bases, in that order; junction bases with no gene match: 2. The CDR3 covers 14 residues.

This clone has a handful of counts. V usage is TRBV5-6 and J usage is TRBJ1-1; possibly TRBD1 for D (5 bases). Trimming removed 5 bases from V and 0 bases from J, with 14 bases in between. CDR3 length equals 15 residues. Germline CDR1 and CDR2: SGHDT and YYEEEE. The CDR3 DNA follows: TGTGCCAGCAGTTTCGGGGGGTCCATGAACACTGAAGCTTTCTTT. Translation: CASSFGGSMNTEAFF.

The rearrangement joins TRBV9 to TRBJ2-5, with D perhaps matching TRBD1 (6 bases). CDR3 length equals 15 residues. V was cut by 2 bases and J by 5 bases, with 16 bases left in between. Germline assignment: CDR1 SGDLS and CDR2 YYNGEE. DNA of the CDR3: TGTGCCAGCAGCGTCGGATCAGGGGTATGGGAGACCCAGTACTTC. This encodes CASSVGSGVWETQYF.

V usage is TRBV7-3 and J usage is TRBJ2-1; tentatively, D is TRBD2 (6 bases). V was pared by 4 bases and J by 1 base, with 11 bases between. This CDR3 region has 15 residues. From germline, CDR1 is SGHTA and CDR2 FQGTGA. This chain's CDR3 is CASSSGLASYNEQFF. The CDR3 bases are TGTGCCAGCAGCTCGGGACTGGCTTCCTACAATGAGCAGTTCTTC. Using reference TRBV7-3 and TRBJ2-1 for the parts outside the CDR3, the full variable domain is GAGVSQTPSNKVTEKGKYVELRCDPISGHTALYWYRQSLGQGPEFLIYFQGTGAADDSGLPNDRFFAVRPEGSVSTLKIQRTERGDSAVYLCASSSGLASYNEQFFGPGTRLTVL.

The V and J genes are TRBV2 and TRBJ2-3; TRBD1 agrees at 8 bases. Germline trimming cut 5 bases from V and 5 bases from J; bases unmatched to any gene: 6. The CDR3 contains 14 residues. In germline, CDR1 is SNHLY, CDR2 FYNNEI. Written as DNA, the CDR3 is TGTGCCAGCAGTAAAGGACAGGGACGAGATACGCAGTATTTT. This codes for CASSKGQGRDTQYF.

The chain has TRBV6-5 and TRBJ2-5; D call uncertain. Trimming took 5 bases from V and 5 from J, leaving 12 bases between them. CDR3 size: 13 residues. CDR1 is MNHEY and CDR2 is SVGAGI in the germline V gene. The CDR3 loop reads CASSPRSVETQYF. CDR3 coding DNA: TGTGCCAGCAGTCCACGGTCGGTGGAGACCCAGTACTTC.

The CDR3 spells CASSYWLEDGNEQFF. In DNA form, the CDR3 reads TGTGCCAGCAGTTATTGGCTGGAGGATGGGAATGAGCAGTTCTTC. The J gene is TRBJ2-1, the V gene TRBV6-2 or TRBV6-3, with a tentative D call TRBD2 (5 bases). V was cut by 3 bases and J by 7 bases, with 16 bases left in between. CDR3 length: 15 amino acids. Looked up from germline, CDR1 is MNHEY and CDR2 is SVGEGT.

CDR3 residues: CASSSDRGDTGELFF. The DNA for the CDR3 is TGTGCCAGCAGCTCGGACAGGGGGGACACCGGGGAGCTGTTTTTT. The chain is built from TRBV7-9 and TRBJ2-2; TRBD1 matches 10 bases. In germline, CDR1 is SEHNR, CDR2 FQNEAQ (reference sequence). Losses at the gene ends were 4 bases for V and 3 bases for J; bases not matched to a gene: 2. The CDR3 extends over 15 amino acids.

CDR3 amino acids: CASSFRTSGGEFYEQYF. CDR3 in DNA: TGTGCCAGCAGCTTCCGGACTAGCGGGGGTGAATTCTACGAGCAGTACTTC. V gene TRBV7-6 combines with J gene TRBJ2-7; 13 nucleotides align to TRBD2. This CDR3 has 17 residues. V was pared by 3 bases and J by 3 bases, with 8 bases of the junction left unmatched. Looked up from germline, CDR1 is SGHVS and CDR2 is FNYEAQ. Together with reference TRBV7-6 and TRBJ2-7, the CDR3 gives the full variable domain: GAGVSQSPRYKVTKRGQDVALRCDPISGHVSLYWYRQALGQGPEFLTYFNYEAQQDKSGLPNDRFSAERPEGSISTLTIQRTEQRDSAMYRCASSFRTSGGEFYEQYFGPGTRLTVT.

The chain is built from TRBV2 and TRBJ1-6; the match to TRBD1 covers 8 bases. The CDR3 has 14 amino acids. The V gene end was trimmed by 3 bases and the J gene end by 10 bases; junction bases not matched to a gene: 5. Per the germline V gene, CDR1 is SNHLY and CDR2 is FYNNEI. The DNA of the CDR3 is TGTGCCAGCAGTGACCCAGGGGGCGGATCACCCCTCCACTTT. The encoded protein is CASSDPGGGSPLHF.

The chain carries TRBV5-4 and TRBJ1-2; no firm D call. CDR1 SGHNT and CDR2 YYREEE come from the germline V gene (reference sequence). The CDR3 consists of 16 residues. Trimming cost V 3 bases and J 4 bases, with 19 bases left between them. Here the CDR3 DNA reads TGTGCCAGCAGCTCAATTGGGGAGGGCCCCGTCTATGGCTACACCTTC. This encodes CASSSIGEGPVYGYTF.

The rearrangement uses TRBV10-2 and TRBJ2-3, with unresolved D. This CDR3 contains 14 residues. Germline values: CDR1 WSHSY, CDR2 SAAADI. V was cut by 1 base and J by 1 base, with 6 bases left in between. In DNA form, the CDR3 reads TGCGCCAGCAGTGAGTTTTTAGGCACAGATACGCAGTATTTT. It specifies CASSEFLGTDTQYF.

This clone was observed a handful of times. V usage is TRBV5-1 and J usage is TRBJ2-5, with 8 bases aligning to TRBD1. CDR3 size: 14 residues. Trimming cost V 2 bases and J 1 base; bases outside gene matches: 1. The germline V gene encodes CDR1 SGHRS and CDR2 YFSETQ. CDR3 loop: CASSFGQGQETQYF. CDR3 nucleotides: TGCGCCAGCAGCTTTGGACAGGGCCAAGAGACCCAGTACTTC. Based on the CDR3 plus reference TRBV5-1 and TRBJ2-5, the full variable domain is KAGVTQTPRYLIKTRGQQVTLSCSPISGHRSVSWYQQTPGQGLQFLFEYFSETQRNKGNFPGRFSGRQFSNSRSEMNVSTLELGDSALYLCASSFGQGQETQYFGPGTRLLVL.

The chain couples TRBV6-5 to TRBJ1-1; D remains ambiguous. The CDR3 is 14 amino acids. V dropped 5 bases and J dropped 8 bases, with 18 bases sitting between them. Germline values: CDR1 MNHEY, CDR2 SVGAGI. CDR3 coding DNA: TGTGCCAGCAGTCCCGAAGCACGGGGTTCAGAAGCTTTCTTT. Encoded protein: CASSPEARGSEAFF.

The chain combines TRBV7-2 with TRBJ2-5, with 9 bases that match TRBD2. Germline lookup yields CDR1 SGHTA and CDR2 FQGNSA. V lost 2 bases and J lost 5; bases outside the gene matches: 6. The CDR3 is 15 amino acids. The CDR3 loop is CASSLSSGTRETQYF. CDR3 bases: TGTGCCAGCAGCTTATCTAGCGGGACGAGGGAGACCCAGTACTTC.

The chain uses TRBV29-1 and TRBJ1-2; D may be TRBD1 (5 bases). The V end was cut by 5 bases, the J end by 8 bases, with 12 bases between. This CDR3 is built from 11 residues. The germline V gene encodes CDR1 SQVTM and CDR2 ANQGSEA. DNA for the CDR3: TGCAGCGTTTCCAGGGTCGAGGGCTACACCTTC. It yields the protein CSVSRVEGYTF.

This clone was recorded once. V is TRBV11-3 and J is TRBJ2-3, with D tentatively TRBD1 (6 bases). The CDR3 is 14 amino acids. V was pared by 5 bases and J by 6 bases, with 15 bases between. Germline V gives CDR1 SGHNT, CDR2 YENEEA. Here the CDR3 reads CASSPGHERDTQYF. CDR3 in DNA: TGTGCCAGCAGCCCGGGACATGAGCGGGATACGCAGTATTTT.

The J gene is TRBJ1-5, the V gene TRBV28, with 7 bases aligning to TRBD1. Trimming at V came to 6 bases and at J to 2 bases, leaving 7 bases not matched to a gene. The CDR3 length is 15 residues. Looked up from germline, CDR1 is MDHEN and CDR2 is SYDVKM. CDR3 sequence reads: CASRADRAGNQPQHF. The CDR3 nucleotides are TGTGCCAGCAGGGCTGACAGGGCGGGCAATCAGCCCCAGCATTTT. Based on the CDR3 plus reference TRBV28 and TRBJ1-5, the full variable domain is DVKVTQSSRYLVKRTGEKVFLECVQDMDHENMFWYRQDPGLGLRLIYFSYDVKMKEKGDIPEGYSVSREKKERFSLILESASTNQTSMYLCASRADRAGNQPQHFGDGTRLSIL.

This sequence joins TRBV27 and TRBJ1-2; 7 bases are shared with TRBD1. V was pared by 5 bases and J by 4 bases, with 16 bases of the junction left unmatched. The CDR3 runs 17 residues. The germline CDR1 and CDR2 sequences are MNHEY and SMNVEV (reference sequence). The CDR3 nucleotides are TGTGCCAGCAGTCCCCGGGACAGACCTCGGGGTAGCTATGGCTACACCTTC. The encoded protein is CASSPRDRPRGSYGYTF.